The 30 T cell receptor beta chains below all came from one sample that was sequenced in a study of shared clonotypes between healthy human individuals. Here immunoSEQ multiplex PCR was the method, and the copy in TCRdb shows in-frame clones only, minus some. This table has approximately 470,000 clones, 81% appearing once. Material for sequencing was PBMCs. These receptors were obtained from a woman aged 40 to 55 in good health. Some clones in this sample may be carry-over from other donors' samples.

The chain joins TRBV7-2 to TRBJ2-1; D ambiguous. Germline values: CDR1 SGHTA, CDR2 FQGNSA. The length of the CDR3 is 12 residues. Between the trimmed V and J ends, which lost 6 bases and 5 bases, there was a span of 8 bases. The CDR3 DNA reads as TGTGCCAGCAGTCTCTTCAACAATGAGCAGTTCTTC. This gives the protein CASSLFNNEQFF.

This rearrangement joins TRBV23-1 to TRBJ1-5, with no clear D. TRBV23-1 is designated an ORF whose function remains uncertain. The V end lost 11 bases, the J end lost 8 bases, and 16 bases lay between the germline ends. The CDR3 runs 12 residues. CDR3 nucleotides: TGCGCCTGGTCCCTCCGGGTGAAGCCCCAGCATTTT. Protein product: CAWSLRVKPQHF.

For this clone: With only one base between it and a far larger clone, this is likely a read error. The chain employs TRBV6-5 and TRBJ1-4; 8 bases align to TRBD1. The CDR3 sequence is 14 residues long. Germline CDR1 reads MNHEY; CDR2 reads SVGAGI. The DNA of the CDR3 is TGTGCCAGCAGCCGAGGACAGGGAGGGGAAAGACTGTTTTTT. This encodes CASSRGQGGERLFF.

In DNA form, the CDR3 reads TGTGCCAGCAGATCTCCCCCGTACGAGCAGTACTTC. Encoded protein: CASRSPPYEQYF. V gene TRBV28 combines with J gene TRBJ2-7, with D uncertain. The CDR3 spans 12 residues. Germline V gene data show CDR1 as MDHEN and CDR2 as SYDVKM. Trimming stripped 6 bases from V and 4 bases from J, with 10 bases between.

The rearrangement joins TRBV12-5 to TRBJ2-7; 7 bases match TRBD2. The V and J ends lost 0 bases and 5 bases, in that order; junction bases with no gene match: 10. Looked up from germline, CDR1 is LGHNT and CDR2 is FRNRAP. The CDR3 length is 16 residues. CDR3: CASGLVRARGGDEQYF. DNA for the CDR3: TGTGCTAGTGGTTTGGTACGGGCAAGGGGAGGGGACGAGCAGTACTTC.

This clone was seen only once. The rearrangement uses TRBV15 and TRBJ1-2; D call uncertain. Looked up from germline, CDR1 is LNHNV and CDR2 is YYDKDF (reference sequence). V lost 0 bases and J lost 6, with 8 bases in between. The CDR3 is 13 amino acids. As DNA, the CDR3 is TGTGCCACCAGCAGAGATATACGCCATGGCTACACCTTC. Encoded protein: CATSRDIRHGYTF.

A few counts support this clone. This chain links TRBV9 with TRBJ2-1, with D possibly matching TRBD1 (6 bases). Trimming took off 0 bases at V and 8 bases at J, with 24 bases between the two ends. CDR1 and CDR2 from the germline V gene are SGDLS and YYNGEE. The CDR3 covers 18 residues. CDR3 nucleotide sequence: TGTGCCAGCAGCGTAGTGGCCCTTGGGACCAGACACAGGGATGAGCAGTTCTTC. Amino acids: CASSVVALGTRHRDEQFF.

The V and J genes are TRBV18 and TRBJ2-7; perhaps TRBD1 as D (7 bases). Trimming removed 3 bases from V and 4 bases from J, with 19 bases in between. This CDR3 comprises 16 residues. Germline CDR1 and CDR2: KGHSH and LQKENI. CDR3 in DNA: TGTGCCAGCTCACCCCCGGGATCGCAGGGGGGTTACGAGCAGTACTTC. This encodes CASSPPGSQGGYEQYF.

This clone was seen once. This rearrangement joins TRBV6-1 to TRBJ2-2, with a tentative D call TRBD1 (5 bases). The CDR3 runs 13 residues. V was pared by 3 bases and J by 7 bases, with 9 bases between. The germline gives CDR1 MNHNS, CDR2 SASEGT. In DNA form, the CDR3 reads TGTGCCAGCAGTGATAGGGGTGGCGGGGAGCTGTTTTTT. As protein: CASSDRGGGELFF.

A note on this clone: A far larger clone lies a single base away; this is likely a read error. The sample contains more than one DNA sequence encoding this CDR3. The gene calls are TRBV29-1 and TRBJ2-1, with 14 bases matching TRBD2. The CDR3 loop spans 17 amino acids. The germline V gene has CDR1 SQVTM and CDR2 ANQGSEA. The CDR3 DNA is TGCAGCGTTGAATTGGGGGGACTAGCGGGAGTCTACAATGAACAGTTCTTC. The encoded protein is CSVELGGLAGVYNEQFF.

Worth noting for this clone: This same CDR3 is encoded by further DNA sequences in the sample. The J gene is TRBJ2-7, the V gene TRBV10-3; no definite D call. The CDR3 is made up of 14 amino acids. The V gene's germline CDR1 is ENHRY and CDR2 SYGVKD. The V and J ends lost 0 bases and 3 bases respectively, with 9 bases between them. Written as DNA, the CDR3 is TGTGCCATCAGTGAGTCAGGACGAAGCTACGAGCAGTACTTC. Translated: CAISESGRSYEQYF.

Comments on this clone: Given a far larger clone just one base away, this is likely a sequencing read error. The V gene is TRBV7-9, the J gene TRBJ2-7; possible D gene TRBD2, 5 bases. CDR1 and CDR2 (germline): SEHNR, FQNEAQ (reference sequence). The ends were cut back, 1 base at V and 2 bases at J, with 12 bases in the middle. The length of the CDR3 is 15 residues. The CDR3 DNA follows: TGTGCCAGCAGCTTAGTACAGAGGGCGACCTACGAGCAGTACTTC. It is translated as CASSLVQRATYEQYF. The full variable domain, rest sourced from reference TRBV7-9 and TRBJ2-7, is DTGVSQNPRHKITKRGQNVTFRCDPISEHNRLYWYRQTLGQGPEFLTYFQNEAQLEKSRLLSDRFSAERPKGSFSTLEIQRTEQGDSAMYLCASSLVQRATYEQYFGPGTRLTVT.

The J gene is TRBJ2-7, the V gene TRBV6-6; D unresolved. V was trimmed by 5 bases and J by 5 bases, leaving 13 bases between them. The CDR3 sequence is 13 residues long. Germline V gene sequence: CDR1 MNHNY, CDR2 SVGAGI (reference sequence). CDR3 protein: CASSNQVRNEQYF. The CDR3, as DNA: TGTGCCAGCAGTAATCAAGTACGGAACGAGCAGTACTTC.

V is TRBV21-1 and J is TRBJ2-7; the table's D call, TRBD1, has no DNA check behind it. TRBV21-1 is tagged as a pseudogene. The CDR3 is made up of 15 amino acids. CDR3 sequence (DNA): TGTGCCAGCAGCAGGGGTACAGGGGACTCCTACGAGCAGTACTTC. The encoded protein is CASSRGTGDSYEQYF.

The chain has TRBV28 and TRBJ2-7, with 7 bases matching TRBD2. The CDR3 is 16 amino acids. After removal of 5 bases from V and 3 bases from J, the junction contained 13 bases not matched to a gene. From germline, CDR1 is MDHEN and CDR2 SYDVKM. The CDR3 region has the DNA TGTGCCAGCAGTCAAGACGGGCTAGCGGCCGACTACGAGCAGTACTTC. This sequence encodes CASSQDGLAADYEQYF. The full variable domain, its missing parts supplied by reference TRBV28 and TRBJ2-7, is DVKVTQSSRYLVKRTGEKVFLECVQDMDHENMFWYRQDPGLGLRLIYFSYDVKMKEKGDIPEGYSVSREKKERFSLILESASTNQTSMYLCASSQDGLAADYEQYFGPGTRLTVT.

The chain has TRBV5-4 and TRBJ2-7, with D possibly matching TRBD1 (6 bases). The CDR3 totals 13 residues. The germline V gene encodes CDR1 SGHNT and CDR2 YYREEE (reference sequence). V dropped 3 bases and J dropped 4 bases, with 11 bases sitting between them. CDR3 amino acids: CASSSEQGYEQYF. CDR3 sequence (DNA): TGTGCCAGCAGCTCCGAACAGGGATACGAGCAGTACTTC.

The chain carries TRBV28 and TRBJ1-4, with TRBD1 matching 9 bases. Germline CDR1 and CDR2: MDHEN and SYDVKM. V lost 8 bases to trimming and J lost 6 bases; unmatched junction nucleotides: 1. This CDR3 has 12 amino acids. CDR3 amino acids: CASGDRDEKLFF. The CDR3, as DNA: TGTGCCAGCGGGGACAGGGATGAAAAACTGTTTTTT.

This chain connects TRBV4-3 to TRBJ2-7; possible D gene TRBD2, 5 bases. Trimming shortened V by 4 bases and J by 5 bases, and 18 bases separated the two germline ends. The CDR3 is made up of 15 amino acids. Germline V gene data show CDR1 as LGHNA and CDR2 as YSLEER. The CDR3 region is CASSRGGQASNEQYF. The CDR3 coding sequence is TGCGCCAGCAGCCGAGGAGGTCAGGCTAGTAACGAGCAGTACTTC.

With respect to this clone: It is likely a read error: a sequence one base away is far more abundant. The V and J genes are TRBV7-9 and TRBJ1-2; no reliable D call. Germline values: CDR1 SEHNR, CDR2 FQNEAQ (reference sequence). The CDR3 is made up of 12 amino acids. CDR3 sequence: CACSLGGFWAHF. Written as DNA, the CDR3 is TGTGCCTGCAGCTTAGGAGGGTTTTGGGCCCACTTC.

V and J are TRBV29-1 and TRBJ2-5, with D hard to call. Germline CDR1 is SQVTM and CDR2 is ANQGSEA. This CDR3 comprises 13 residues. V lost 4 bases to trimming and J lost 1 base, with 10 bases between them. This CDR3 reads CSVVSDRQETQYF. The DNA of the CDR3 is TGCAGCGTTGTTTCCGACCGCCAAGAGACCCAGTACTTC.

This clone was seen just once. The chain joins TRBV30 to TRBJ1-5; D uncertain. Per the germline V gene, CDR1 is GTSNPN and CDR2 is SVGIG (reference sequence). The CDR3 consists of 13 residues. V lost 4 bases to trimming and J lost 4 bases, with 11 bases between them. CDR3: CAWTNSPNQPQHF. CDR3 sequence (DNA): TGTGCCTGGACGAACTCCCCGAATCAGCCCCAGCATTTT.

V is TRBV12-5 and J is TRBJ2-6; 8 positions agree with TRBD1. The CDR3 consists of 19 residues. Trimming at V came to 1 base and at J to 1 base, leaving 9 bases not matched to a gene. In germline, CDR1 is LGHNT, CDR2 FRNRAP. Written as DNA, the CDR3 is TGTGCTAGTGGTTTGGCTACCGGGACAGGCAAGTCTGGGGCCAACGTCCTGACTTTC. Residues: CASGLATGTGKSGANVLTF.

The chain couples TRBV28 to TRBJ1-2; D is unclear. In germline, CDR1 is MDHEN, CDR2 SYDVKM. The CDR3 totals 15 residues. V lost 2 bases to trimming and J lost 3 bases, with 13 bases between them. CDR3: CASSLRAGPYYGYTF. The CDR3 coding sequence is TGTGCCAGCAGTTTACGGGCAGGACCCTACTATGGCTACACCTTC.

The CDR3 nucleotides are TGCGCCAGCAGCTTAAGTGTAGGGCGGGAGCAAGAGACCCAGTACTTC. Protein product: CASSLSVGREQETQYF. This chain joins TRBV5-1 and TRBJ2-5, with TRBD2 matching over 7 bases. Germline loops: CDR1 SGHRS, CDR2 YFSETQ. Germline trimming cut 2 bases from V and 2 bases from J; bases unmatched to any gene: 9. There are 16 residues in the CDR3.

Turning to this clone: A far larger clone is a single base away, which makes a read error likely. Here the CDR3 DNA reads TGTGCCTTGAGTGAAGGAGGCAGTCAAGAGACCCAGTACTTC. Amino acids: CALSEGGSQETQYF. The chain employs TRBV30 and TRBJ2-5; a weak D match, TRBD2 (5 bases). The CDR3 is 14 residues long. Looked up from germline, CDR1 is GTSNPN and CDR2 is SVGIG (reference sequence).

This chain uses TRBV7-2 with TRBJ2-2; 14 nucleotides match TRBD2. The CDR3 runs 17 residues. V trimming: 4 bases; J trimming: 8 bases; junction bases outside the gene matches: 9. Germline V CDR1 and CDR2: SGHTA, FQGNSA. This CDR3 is CASSYLGTSGRTGELFF. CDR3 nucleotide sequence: TGTGCCAGCAGCTATTTAGGGACTAGCGGGAGAACGGGGGAGCTGTTTTTT.

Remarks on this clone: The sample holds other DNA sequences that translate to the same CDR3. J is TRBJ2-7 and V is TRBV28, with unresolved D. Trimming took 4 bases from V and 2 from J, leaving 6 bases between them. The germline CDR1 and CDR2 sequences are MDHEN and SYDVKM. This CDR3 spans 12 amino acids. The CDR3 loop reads CASSSPPYEQYF. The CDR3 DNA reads TGTGCCAGCAGTTCCCCCCCCTACGAGCAGTACTTC.

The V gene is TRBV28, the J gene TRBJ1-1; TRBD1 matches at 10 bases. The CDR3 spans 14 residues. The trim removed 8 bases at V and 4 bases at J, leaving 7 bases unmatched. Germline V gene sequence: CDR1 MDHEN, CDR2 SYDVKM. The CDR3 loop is CASLTGGVSTEAFF. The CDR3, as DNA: TGTGCCAGCCTGACAGGGGGCGTGAGCACTGAAGCTTTCTTT.

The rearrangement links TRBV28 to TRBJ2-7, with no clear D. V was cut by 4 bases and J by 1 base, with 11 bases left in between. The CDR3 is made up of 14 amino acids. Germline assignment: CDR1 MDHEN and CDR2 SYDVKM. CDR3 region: CASSSPGKSYEQYF. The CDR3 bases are TGTGCCAGCAGTTCCCCCGGAAAATCCTACGAGCAGTACTTC. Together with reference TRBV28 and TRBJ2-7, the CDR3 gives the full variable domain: DVKVTQSSRYLVKRTGEKVFLECVQDMDHENMFWYRQDPGLGLRLIYFSYDVKMKEKGDIPEGYSVSREKKERFSLILESASTNQTSMYLCASSSPGKSYEQYFGPGTRLTVT.

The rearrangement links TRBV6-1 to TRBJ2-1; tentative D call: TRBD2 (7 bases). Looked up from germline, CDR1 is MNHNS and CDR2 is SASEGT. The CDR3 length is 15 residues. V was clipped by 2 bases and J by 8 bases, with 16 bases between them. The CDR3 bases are TGTGCCAGCAGTGAAATTGGTGGGGGGGCCGATGAGCAGTTCTTC. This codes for CASSEIGGGADEQFF.